The next 2 T cell receptor beta chains were all read from a single sample in a study of post-analysis software for immune sequencing data. Study results and caveats: Controls showed lower frequencies than patients for 5 or 6 TRBV segments, and TRBV5-6, TRBV5-1 and TRBV20-1 were among these.

Their recognized antigens are unknown. Unique molecular identifiers featured in each of the TCR beta cDNA libraries. TCRdb re-analysed the PCR reads in MiXCR, keeping a single row per CDR3 protein. The sample lists approximately 400,000 distinct CDR3 sequences; around 37% were seen once. Sequences were obtained from blood. The origin of the receptors is a girl under 18 with multiple sclerosis.

About this clonotype: A much larger clone is a single base away; this may be a read error. This chain's CDR3 is CASSATEWETQYF. CDR3 DNA sequence: TGTGCCAGCAGCGCCACGGAATGGGAGACCCAGTACTTC. This rearrangement joins TRBV9 to TRBJ2-5; D is ambiguous. The CDR3 loop spans 13 amino acids. Between the trimmed V and J ends, which lost 3 bases and 5 bases, there was a span of 11 bases. The V gene's germline CDR1 is SGDLS and CDR2 YYNGEE.

This clonotype was observed a handful of times. The chain joins TRBV6-6 to TRBJ1-6, with D perhaps matching TRBD1 (5 bases). The CDR3 consists of 14 residues. Deletions cut 3 bases from V and 7 bases from J, with 10 bases between. CDR1 and CDR2 from the germline V gene are MNHNY and SVGAGI (reference sequence). CDR3 in amino acids: CASSYRDLNSPLHF. The CDR3, as DNA: TGTGCCAGCAGTTATCGGGACTTGAATTCACCCCTCCACTTT.